A selection of T cell receptor beta chains follows, all from one sample in a study of Ad26.COV2.S vaccination and SARS-CoV-2 variants. The repertoire was sequenced with immunoSEQ multiplex PCR; TCRdb's copy has only in-frame clones and lacks some. The table shows 320,000 or so clones, with 75% to 90% occurring only once. Sequencing was performed on peripheral blood, taken in a trial of Ad26.COV2.S vaccine versus placebo. Every receptor here comes from a person aged 18-60 years who received the Ad26.COV2.S COVID-19 vaccine or a placebo. The CDR3 runs from the conserved cysteine through the conserved F or W. The D gene is left open where the match is weak. The size entry is marked missing in some rows and otherwise reads once, few, many or a size class.

clone_size: NA
j_call: TRBJ1-2
d_call: NA
v_call: TRBV6-2/TRBV6-3
cdr3_nt: TGTGCCAGCAGTTACGGGTATGGCTACACCTTC
cdr3_aa: CASSYGYGYTF

clone_size: NA
j_call: TRBJ2-7
d_call: NA
v_call: TRBV5-5
cdr3_nt: TGTGCCAGCAGCTTGGAAGGCCTAAGCTCCTACGAGCAGTACTTC
cdr3_aa: CASSLEGLSSYEQYF

clone_size: once
j_call: TRBJ2-1
d_call: NA
v_call: TRBV9
cdr3_nt: TGTGCCAGCAGCCCAAGAAGGGGTACGATCGATGAGCAGTTCTTC
cdr3_aa: CASSPRRGTIDEQFF

clone_size: NA
j_call: TRBJ1-5
d_call: NA
v_call: TRBV18
cdr3_nt: TGTGCCAGCTCACCTAATCAGGGTGACAATCAGCCCCAGCATTTT
cdr3_aa: CASSPNQGDNQPQHF

clone_size: NA
j_call: TRBJ2-7
d_call: TRBD2
v_call: TRBV2
cdr3_nt: TGTGCCAGTGAGCGGGGGGATTACGAGCAGTACTTC
cdr3_aa: CASERGDYEQYF

clone_size: NA
j_call: TRBJ1-6
d_call: NA
v_call: TRBV5-4
cdr3_nt: TGTGCCAGCAGATCTCAGGGTCATAATTCACCCCTCCACTTT
cdr3_aa: CASRSQGHNSPLHF

clone_size: NA
j_call: TRBJ1-2
d_call: TRBD1
v_call: TRBV7-3
cdr3_nt: TGTGCCAGCAGCTCCACCTCAGGGGGCGCGGAGTATGGCTACACCTTC
cdr3_aa: CASSSTSGGAEYGYTF

clone_size: NA
j_call: TRBJ1-1
d_call: NA
v_call: TRBV30
cdr3_nt: TGTGCCTGGAGGGGGGGGTTCGGGCCAGCATACTATGAAGCTTTCTTT
cdr3_aa: CAWRGGFGPAYYEAFF

clone_size: NA
j_call: TRBJ1-5
d_call: NA
v_call: TRBV7-2
cdr3_nt: TGTGCCAGCAGCTTAGAACACCCCTATAGCAATCAGCCCCAGCATTTT
cdr3_aa: CASSLEHPYSNQPQHF

clone_size: NA
j_call: TRBJ2-7
d_call: TRBD1
v_call: TRBV5-4
cdr3_nt: TGTGCCAGCAGCTCGGAACCGGGACAGGGGTTTGTCGAGCAGTACTTC
cdr3_aa: CASSSEPGQGFVEQYF

clone_size: NA
j_call: TRBJ2-2
d_call: NA
v_call: TRBV5-1
cdr3_nt: TGCGCCAGCAGCCCTGGTGACGGACCTAACACCGGGGAGCTGTTTTTT
cdr3_aa: CASSPGDGPNTGELFF

clone_size: NA
j_call: TRBJ2-3
d_call: NA
v_call: TRBV23-1
cdr3_nt: TGCGCCAGCAATTTTAGACAGGGAGGAGAAGATACGCAGTATTTT
cdr3_aa: CASNFRQGGEDTQYF

clone_size: NA
j_call: TRBJ1-5
d_call: NA
v_call: TRBV5-4
cdr3_nt: TGTGCCAGCAGCTTGGGAGGGGAGGCAAATCAGCCCCAGCATTTT
cdr3_aa: CASSLGGEANQPQHF

clone_size: NA
j_call: TRBJ1-5
d_call: TRBD1
v_call: TRBV7-8
cdr3_nt: TGTGCCAGCAGTCCCCGGGACAGGGGTTTTATGGGAAATCAGCCCCAGCATTTT
cdr3_aa: CASSPRDRGFMGNQPQHF

clone_size: NA
j_call: TRBJ1-2
d_call: NA
v_call: TRBV5-6
cdr3_nt: TGTGCCAGCAGCATACGACAGGACTATGGCTACACCTTC
cdr3_aa: CASSIRQDYGYTF

clone_size: NA
j_call: TRBJ2-1
d_call: NA
v_call: TRBV21-1
cdr3_nt: TGTGCCAGCAGCAAAGAGTCAGACAGCAATGAGCAGTTCTTC
cdr3_aa: CASSKESDSNEQFF

clone_size: NA
j_call: TRBJ1-5
d_call: NA
v_call: TRBV27
cdr3_nt: TGTGCCAGCAGTTTTCAGGGATCGCAGCGGCCCCAGCATTTT
cdr3_aa: CASSFQGSQRPQHF

clone_size: NA
j_call: TRBJ2-3
d_call: NA
v_call: TRBV7-9
cdr3_nt: TGTGCCAGCAGCCCGTCTCTAGCGACCAACACAGATACGCAGTATTTT
cdr3_aa: CASSPSLATNTDTQYF

clone_size: NA
j_call: TRBJ1-2
d_call: NA
v_call: TRBV6-4
cdr3_nt: TGTGCCAGCAGTCGGACAGCTACCAACTATGGCTACACCTTC
cdr3_aa: CASSRTATNYGYTF

clone_size: NA
j_call: TRBJ2-3
d_call: NA
v_call: TRBV21-1
cdr3_nt: TGTGCCAGCCGCATCACTAGCACAGATACGCAGTATTTT
cdr3_aa: CASRITSTDTQYF

clone_size: NA
j_call: TRBJ1-1
d_call: TRBD1
v_call: TRBV14
cdr3_nt: TGTGCCAGCAGCCAAAGGGGGCGTGACACTGAAGCTTTCTTT
cdr3_aa: CASSQRGRDTEAFF

clone_size: NA
j_call: TRBJ1-1
d_call: NA
v_call: TRBV25-1
cdr3_nt: TGTGCCAGCAGTCGGGGGGCTTACACTGAAGCTTTCTTT
cdr3_aa: CASSRGAYTEAFF

clone_size: NA
j_call: TRBJ1-2
d_call: NA
v_call: TRBV7-8
cdr3_nt: TGTGCCAGCAGCTTCGGGCCTTTGTTCGGCTACACCTTC
cdr3_aa: CASSFGPLFGYTF

clone_size: NA
j_call: TRBJ1-2
d_call: NA
v_call: TRBV30
cdr3_nt: TGTGCCTGGAATTGGGGCTTGGGAGGCTATGGCTACACCTTC
cdr3_aa: CAWNWGLGGYGYTF

clone_size: once
j_call: TRBJ1-2
d_call: TRBD1
v_call: TRBV18
cdr3_nt: TGTGCCAGCTCACCAGACGGGACAGGGCGTCTTGGCTACACCTTC
cdr3_aa: CASSPDGTGRLGYTF

clone_size: NA
j_call: TRBJ1-1
d_call: NA
v_call: TRBV18
cdr3_nt: TGTGCCAGCTCACCCAACGGGCCCGGCTGGGCTTTCTTT
cdr3_aa: CASSPNGPGWAFF

clone_size: once
j_call: TRBJ1-5
d_call: NA
v_call: TRBV6-4
cdr3_nt: TGTGCCAGCAGTCCGTCCCTCGGTCAGCCCCAGCATTTT
cdr3_aa: CASSPSLGQPQHF

clone_size: few
j_call: TRBJ1-5
d_call: NA
v_call: TRBV7-9
cdr3_nt: TGTGCCAGCAGCCCTACTGGGCAGGGCCATCAGCCCCAGCATTTT
cdr3_aa: CASSPTGQGHQPQHF

clone_size: NA
j_call: TRBJ1-3
d_call: NA
v_call: TRBV4-3
cdr3_nt: TGCGCCAGCAGCCAACCCCCGGCCAACACCATATATTTT
cdr3_aa: CASSQPPANTIYF

clone_size: NA
j_call: TRBJ1-5
d_call: NA
v_call: TRBV14
cdr3_nt: TGTGCCAGCAGCCCCACCCTAACTCAGCCCCAGCATTTT
cdr3_aa: CASSPTLTQPQHF

clone_size: NA
j_call: TRBJ2-5
d_call: TRBD1
v_call: TRBV7-9
cdr3_nt: TGTGCCAGCAGCCACGGGGACAGGGGTCGCCAAGAGACCCAGTACTTC
cdr3_aa: CASSHGDRGRQETQYF

clone_size: NA
j_call: TRBJ2-1
d_call: NA
v_call: TRBV30
cdr3_nt: TGTGCGGGAGATGAGGGTCTAGCCGACAATGAGCAGTTCTTC
cdr3_aa: CAGDEGLADNEQFF

clone_size: NA
j_call: TRBJ2-3
d_call: NA
v_call: TRBV10-3
cdr3_nt: TGTGCCATAGCCGATCTCCCCACAGATACGCAGTATTTT
cdr3_aa: CAIADLPTDTQYF

clone_size: NA
j_call: TRBJ2-6
d_call: NA
v_call: TRBV30
cdr3_nt: TGTGCCTGGAAAACCTCCTCTGGGGCCAACGTCCTGACTTTC
cdr3_aa: CAWKTSSGANVLTF

clone_size: NA
j_call: TRBJ1-2
d_call: NA
v_call: TRBV5-4
cdr3_nt: TGTGCCAGCAGCTACCCAGGGCAGGGAGACTATGGCTACACCTTC
cdr3_aa: CASSYPGQGDYGYTF

clone_size: NA
j_call: TRBJ2-3
d_call: TRBD2
v_call: TRBV24-1
cdr3_nt: TGTGCCACCAGTCCCGGACTAGCGGGGGGCACAGATACGCAGTATTTT
cdr3_aa: CATSPGLAGGTDTQYF

clone_size: NA
j_call: TRBJ2-5
d_call: NA
v_call: TRBV4-1
cdr3_nt: TGCGCCAGCAGCCAAGTCACCTCAGAACACTTAGGGACCCAGTACTTC
cdr3_aa: CASSQVTSEHLGTQYF

clone_size: NA
j_call: TRBJ1-5
d_call: NA
v_call: TRBV6-2/TRBV6-3
cdr3_nt: TGTGCCAGCAGTTACTGGGGGGGGAGGTTTCAGCCCCAGCATTTT
cdr3_aa: CASSYWGGRFQPQHF

clone_size: NA
j_call: TRBJ2-7
d_call: NA
v_call: TRBV29-1
cdr3_nt: TGCAGCGTTGAACTCCGGGACCGTCCCTACGAGCAGTACTTC
cdr3_aa: CSVELRDRPYEQYF

clone_size: NA
j_call: TRBJ2-3
d_call: TRBD2
v_call: TRBV6-5
cdr3_nt: TGTGCCAGCAGCGACCTCGGGACTAGGTCAGATACGCAGTATTTT
cdr3_aa: CASSDLGTRSDTQYF

clone_size: NA
j_call: TRBJ1-5
d_call: NA
v_call: TRBV7-2
cdr3_nt: TGTGCCAGCAGCCCCCGGTTGGGGGATAGCAATCAGCCCCAGCATTTT
cdr3_aa: CASSPRLGDSNQPQHF

clone_size: NA
j_call: TRBJ1-2
d_call: NA
v_call: TRBV13
cdr3_nt: TGTGCCAGCAGCCGCGAGGGGCGGGGCTACACCTTC
cdr3_aa: CASSREGRGYTF

clone_size: NA
j_call: TRBJ2-5
d_call: TRBD1
v_call: TRBV4-1
cdr3_nt: TGCGCCAGCAGCCCAGGACAGGGGATAAAGACCCAGTACTTC
cdr3_aa: CASSPGQGIKTQYF

clone_size: NA
j_call: TRBJ2-1
d_call: TRBD1
v_call: TRBV11-3
cdr3_nt: TGTGCCAGCAGCTTTCCGGGACAGGGGGACAATGAGCAGTTCTTC
cdr3_aa: CASSFPGQGDNEQFF

clone_size: NA
j_call: TRBJ1-1
d_call: NA
v_call: TRBV5-4
cdr3_nt: TGTGCCAGCAGCACCCAGGTAAAGAACACTGAAGCTTTCTTT
cdr3_aa: CASSTQVKNTEAFF

clone_size: NA
j_call: TRBJ2-6
d_call: NA
v_call: TRBV24-1
cdr3_nt: TGTGCCACCAGTGATTTTAGGTACTCTGGGGCCAACGTCCTGACTTTC
cdr3_aa: CATSDFRYSGANVLTF

clone_size: NA
j_call: TRBJ2-4
d_call: TRBD1
v_call: TRBV6-6
cdr3_nt: TGTGCCAGCAGGGAAACCGGGACAGCCTATTTTGATCAGTACTTC
cdr3_aa: CASRETGTAYFDQYF

clone_size: NA
j_call: TRBJ1-4
d_call: NA
v_call: TRBV18
cdr3_nt: TGTGCCAGCTCACCACGTCGCAGGGAGGATGAAAAACTGTTTTTT
cdr3_aa: CASSPRRREDEKLFF

clone_size: NA
j_call: TRBJ1-2
d_call: NA
v_call: TRBV7-8
cdr3_nt: TGTGCCAGCAGCTTGCAGGTGTCCTATGGCTACACCTTC
cdr3_aa: CASSLQVSYGYTF